This is a list of T cell receptor beta chains from one sample in a study of T cells in Graves' hyperthyroidism and ophthalmopathy. Each CDR3 protein gets one entry after TCRdb re-called the multiplex PCR reads with MiXCR. The data show more than 45,000 distinct CDR3 sequences, about 50% seen once. What was sequenced was blood. Source of these receptors: a woman aged 30 to 39 with Graves' ophthalmopathy. Both conserved end residues are part of each CDR3. The order of the fields is D gene, J gene, V gene, clone size, CDR3 DNA, CDR3 protein. D genes are given only for firm matches. Size is omitted from some rows. Given values are once, few, many or a class for expanded clones.

>TRBD1|TRBJ1-5|TRBV20-1|-
TGCAGTGCTAGTGACGCGACAGGGAGGGTGCCCCAGCATTTT
CSASDATGRVPQHF
>TRBD1|TRBJ1-4|TRBV2|medium-sized
TGTGCCAGCAGCGGGACAGGTGAAAAACTGTTTTTT
CASSGTGEKLFF
>-|TRBJ1-1|TRBV11-2|-
TGTGCCAGCAGCTTAGGGCAGGGGATTGACACTGAAGCTTCCTTT
CASSLGQGIDTEASF
>-|TRBJ2-5|TRBV4-2|-
TGTGCCAGCAGCCAAGGGTTACTTGGGGGGCTGGGCGAGACCCAGTACTTC
CASSQGLLGGLGETQYF
>-|TRBJ2-1|TRBV5-1|-
TGCGCCAGCAGCTTGATCGGTGGGGGAACTAATGAGCAGTTCTTC
CASSLIGGGTNEQFF
>-|TRBJ2-2|TRBV7-8|-
TGTGCCAGCACCTTAGTCCACGGGGCCAGGGAGCTGTTCTTT
CASTLVHGARELFF
>TRBD1|TRBJ1-4|TRBV5-1|-
TGCGCCAGCAACTCACAGGGGGTGAGTGAAAAACTGCTTTTT
CASNSQGVSEKLLF
>-|TRBJ2-1|TRBV12-3/TRBV12-4|many
TGTGCCAGCAGTTTCACCCTTTCCTACAATGAGCAGTTCTTC
CASSFTLSYNEQFF
>TRBD2|TRBJ2-1|TRBV25-1|many
TGTGCCAGCAGACTAGCGGGGCACTACAATGAGCAGTTCTTC
CASRLAGHYNEQFF
>-|TRBJ1-4|TRBV2|-
TGTGCCAGCAGCCCGAGGGAAAAACTGTTTTTT
CASSPREKLFF
>-|TRBJ2-7|TRBV7-8|-
TGTGCCAGCAGCTTAGAAATTAGACGGACTGGTCGCGAGCAGTACTTC
CASSLEIRRTGREQYF
>-|TRBJ1-3|TRBV11-3|few
TGTGCCAGCAGTCCTCGACAGGCCGGAAACACCATATATTTT
CASSPRQAGNTIYF
>-|TRBJ2-5|TRBV7-7|once
TGCGCCAGCAGCCAAGGGGCAGGGAACCAAGAGACCCAGTACTTC
CASSQGAGNQETQYF
>-|TRBJ1-6|TRBV7-6|-
TGTGCCAGCAGCTTGAGTACCCGCTCCTATAATTCACCCCTCCACTTT
CASSLSTRSYNSPLHF
>-|TRBJ2-1|TRBV7-2|many
TGTGCCAGCAGCCACCGGACAGTCAATGAGCAGTTCTTC
CASSHRTVNEQFF
>-|TRBJ1-2|TRBV7-9|-
TGTGCCAGCAGCCGAGGACTAGCGGGATTATACGGCTACACCTTC
CASSRGLAGLYGYTF
>-|TRBJ1-1|TRBV11-2|-
TGTGCCAGCAGCTCACCCACCAGACGGATACTGAACACGGAAGCTTTCTTT
CASSSPTRRILNTEAFF
>-|TRBJ2-5|TRBV7-3|many
TGTGCCAGCAGCTTAACAATGAAGGACGGGGAGACCCAGTACTTC
CASSLTMKDGETQYF
>-|TRBJ2-3|TRBV11-2|-
TGTGCCAGCAGCTACCAGACCACAGATACGCAGTATTTT
CASSYQTTDTQYF
>-|TRBJ2-3|TRBV10-3|-
TGTGCCATCAGTGGAGTATTCTCTAGCACAGATACGCAGTATTTT
CAISGVFSSTDTQYF
>-|TRBJ2-2|TRBV6-4|-
TGTGCCAGCAGTGACTCTTCGGCAGGGAGCACCGGGGAGCTGTCTTTT
CASSDSSAGSTGELSF
>TRBD2|TRBJ2-7|TRBV12-3/TRBV12-4|many
TGTGCCAGCAGTTTATTCATAACGGGAGGCTACGAGCAGTACTTC
CASSLFITGGYEQYF
>-|TRBJ2-7|TRBV13|many
TGTGCCAGCAGCTCCATCGGGGGTTCCCACGAGCAGTACTTC
CASSSIGGSHEQYF
>TRBD2|TRBJ2-3|TRBV3-1|-
TGTGCCAGCAGCCATGCTAGCGGGAGCAGGACAGATACGCAGTATTTT
CASSHASGSRTDTQYF